Below, 25 T cell receptor beta chains from the same sample are listed, as sequenced in a study of shared clonotypes between healthy human individuals. Sequencing was performed with immunoSEQ multiplex PCR; in TCRdb, only in-frame clones are kept and a portion is missing. Of 950,000 to 1,300,000 clones listed, more than 60% were seen once; the top ten hold about 1.5%. Sample: memory CD4+ T cells sorted from blood. Indicated subset: CD45RA-negative fraction. These receptors all come from a man in his late teens or twenties in good health.

CDR3 DNA: TGTGCCTGGAGTGTAGCAGGGACAGGAAATGAAAAACTGTTTTTT. As protein: CAWSVAGTGNEKLFF. The chain is built from TRBV30 and TRBJ1-4; TRBD1 matches at 8 bases. Germline assignment: CDR1 GTSNPN and CDR2 SVGIG (reference sequence). J gave up 5 bases and V 0 bases, and 5 bases lay outside the gene matches. This CDR3 is 15 amino acids long.

Remarks on this clone: Other DNA sequences in this specimen translate into the identical CDR3. The chain links TRBV15 to TRBJ1-5, with D possibly TRBD1 on 5 matching bases. This CDR3 is built from 17 residues. Germline V gene sequence: CDR1 LNHNV, CDR2 YYDKDF (reference sequence). The ends were cut back, 1 base at V and 2 bases at J, with 15 bases in the middle. The CDR3 sequence is CATSRGGPGDRNQPQHF. CDR3 in DNA: TGTGCCACCAGCAGAGGCGGCCCGGGGGACCGCAATCAGCCCCAGCATTTT.

The V gene is TRBV30, the J gene TRBJ1-1; D perhaps matches TRBD1 (6 bases). There are 13 residues in the CDR3. Germline CDR1 reads GTSNPN; CDR2 reads SVGIG (reference sequence). The V gene lost 4 bases and the J gene lost 5 bases, with 14 bases spanning the gap. Written as DNA, the CDR3 is TGTGCCTGGATGAGGGGGGCTAGTACTGAAGCTTTCTTT. Translated, it gives CAWMRGASTEAFF.

The gene calls are TRBV30 and TRBJ1-2, with D maybe TRBD1 (5 bases). V dropped 4 bases and J dropped 8 bases, with 14 bases sitting between them. CDR3 length: 12 amino acids. Germline V gives CDR1 GTSNPN, CDR2 SVGIG (reference sequence). Written as DNA, the CDR3 is TGTGCCTGGACATTAGGGGTACGCGGCTACACCTTC. It specifies CAWTLGVRGYTF.

The chain uses TRBV18 and TRBJ2-3, with 7 bases fitting TRBD2. CDR3 length: 16 residues. Germline CDR1 is KGHSH and CDR2 is LQKENI. V was clipped by 0 bases and J by 0 bases; unmatched bases: 3. The CDR3 DNA is TGTGCCAGCTCACCACCGAGCGGGGTAAGCACAGATACGCAGTATTTT. Protein sequence: CASSPPSGVSTDTQYF.

The V call is TRBV6-6, the J call TRBJ1-5; D may be TRBD1 (6 bases). The CDR3 spans 14 residues. The V and J ends lost 5 bases and 6 bases respectively, with 14 bases between them. Germline V lookup: CDR1 MNHNY, CDR2 SVGAGI (reference sequence). This CDR3 is CASSPGQYFQPQHF. CDR3 DNA: TGTGCCAGCAGTCCTGGACAGTATTTTCAGCCCCAGCATTTT.

The chain couples TRBV14 to TRBJ2-3; D is possibly TRBD1 (6 bases). Trimming took 2 bases from V and 0 from J, leaving 9 bases between them. Germline assignment: CDR1 SGHDN and CDR2 FVKESK. The CDR3 consists of 15 residues. The CDR3 region is CASSQLGASTDTQYF. In DNA form, the CDR3 reads TGTGCCAGCAGCCAACTGGGGGCCAGCACAGATACGCAGTATTTT.

This sequence joins TRBV11-3 and TRBJ2-1; D tentatively reads TRBD1 or TRBD2 (5 bases each). CDR3 length: 13 amino acids. Germline lookup yields CDR1 SGHNT and CDR2 YENEEA. Trimming removed 5 bases from V and 9 bases from J, with 14 bases in between. CDR3 sequence (DNA): TGTGCCAGCAGCGAAGTCGGGGCCGGTGAGCAGTTCTTC. It translates to CASSEVGAGEQFF.

This rearrangement joins TRBV27 to TRBJ2-7; 8 positions match TRBD1. This CDR3 has 19 amino acids. The trim removed 1 base at V and 4 bases at J, leaving 18 bases unmatched. In germline, CDR1 is MNHEY, CDR2 SMNVEV (reference sequence). The CDR3 here is CASSLFGPGQDRRGYEQYF. For the CDR3, the DNA is TGTGCCAGCAGTTTATTTGGTCCGGGACAGGATCGAAGGGGTTACGAGCAGTACTTC.

V is TRBV27 and J is TRBJ2-1; D unclear. Germline V gives CDR1 MNHEY, CDR2 SMNVEV (reference sequence). This CDR3 is built from 14 residues. V shed 7 bases and J shed 0 bases, with 10 bases lying between them. The CDR3 protein is CASKAESSYNEQFF. CDR3 nucleotides: TGTGCCAGCAAGGCGGAGAGCTCCTACAATGAGCAGTTCTTC.

As concerns this clone: Mismatch with germline at one junction end may stem from a read error. Other DNA sequences of this sample code for an identical CDR3. This chain joins TRBV7-7 and TRBJ2-5; a possible D gene is TRBD1 (7 bases). In germline, CDR1 is SSHAT, CDR2 FNYEAQ (reference sequence). The CDR3 consists of 16 residues. The CDR3 region has the DNA TGTGCTAGCAGCTTAGTCGCAGGGGGGCCGGTAGAGACCCAGTACTTC. It specifies CASSLVAGGPVETQYF.

This clone was observed a few times. The same CDR3 is also encoded by other DNA sequences in this sample. This rearrangement joins TRBV5-6 to TRBJ1-1, with TRBD1 matching 7 bases. Germline V gene sequence: CDR1 SGHDT, CDR2 YYEEEE. This CDR3 has 15 amino acids. The V gene end was trimmed by 4 bases and the J gene end by 2 bases; junction bases not matched to a gene: 8. The CDR3, as DNA: TGTGCCAGCAGCCTTCCCGGGACAGCCAACACTGAAGCTTTCTTT. Its protein is CASSLPGTANTEAFF.

The CDR3 is CASSPDQSYNEQFF. The CDR3 DNA reads TGTGCCAGCTCACCGGATCAGTCCTACAATGAGCAGTTCTTC. The V call is TRBV18, the J call TRBJ2-1; no reliable D call. The CDR3 extends over 14 amino acids. Germline lookup yields CDR1 KGHSH and CDR2 LQKENI. Trimming cost V 3 bases and J 1 base, with 7 bases left between them.

The chain joins TRBV10-3 to TRBJ2-3; D gene ambiguous. Germline assignment: CDR1 ENHRY and CDR2 SYGVKD. This CDR3 region has 15 residues. V was cut by 3 bases and J by 4 bases, with 14 bases left in between. This chain's CDR3 is CAISERAASSDTQYF. Here the CDR3 DNA reads TGTGCCATCAGTGAACGGGCCGCCTCTTCAGATACGCAGTATTTT.

In its sample, this clone was seen once. V usage is TRBV5-1 and J usage is TRBJ2-3; weak D call: TRBD1 (5 bases). V lost 6 bases and J lost 1, with 12 bases in between. The CDR3 extends over 14 amino acids. Per the germline V gene, CDR1 is SGHRS and CDR2 is YFSETQ. CDR3 protein: CASTRQGGTDTQYF. CDR3 DNA sequence: TGCGCCAGCACTCGGCAGGGCGGCACAGATACGCAGTATTTT.

The chain is built from TRBV25-1 and TRBJ2-7; D is possibly TRBD1 (5 bases). This CDR3 contains 13 residues. The V and J ends lost 5 bases and 8 bases respectively, with 16 bases between them. Looked up from germline, CDR1 is MGHDK and CDR2 is SYGVNS. CDR3 DNA sequence: TGTGCCAGCAGTACCCCCGACAGTCCTCAGCAGTACTTC. This translates into CASSTPDSPQQYF.

J is TRBJ2-7 and V is TRBV7-9, with unresolved D. The germline V and J ends were trimmed by 0 bases and 2 bases, with 11 bases remaining between them. The CDR3 is 15 amino acids. Germline-derived CDR1 and CDR2 are SEHNR and FQNEAQ (reference sequence). The CDR3 DNA reads as TGTGCCAGCAGCTTAGCGTGGGCAGGAGCCTACGAGCAGTACTTC. This sequence encodes CASSLAWAGAYEQYF. Full variable domain (remainder filled in from reference TRBV7-9 and TRBJ2-7): DTGVSQNPRHKITKRGQNVTFRCDPISEHNRLYWYRQTLGQGPEFLTYFQNEAQLEKSRLLSDRFSAERPKGSFSTLEIQRTEQGDSAMYLCASSLAWAGAYEQYFGPGTRLTVT.

The chain links TRBV9 to TRBJ1-1, with D unclear. Between the trimmed V and J ends, which lost 5 bases and 0 bases, there was a span of 8 bases. CDR3 length equals 13 residues. CDR1 and CDR2 from the germline V gene are SGDLS and YYNGEE. The CDR3 nucleotides read TGTGCCAGCAGTACGACCATGAACACTGAAGCTTTCTTT. This gives the protein CASSTTMNTEAFF.

Only one count was recorded for this clone. This chain joins TRBV10-1 and TRBJ2-1, with D unclear. Germline V gene data show CDR1 as WNHNN and CDR2 as SYGVQD (reference sequence). The CDR3 loop spans 13 amino acids. V was trimmed by 0 bases and J by 9 bases, leaving 9 bases between them. The CDR3: CASSESGRPEQFF. The CDR3 DNA is TGCGCCAGCAGTGAGTCGGGTCGGCCTGAGCAGTTCTTC.

This sequence joins TRBV5-4 and TRBJ2-2; maybe TRBD2 (6 bases). This CDR3 is built from 16 residues. Trimming removed 0 bases from V and 5 bases from J, with 14 bases in between. Germline values: CDR1 SGHNT, CDR2 YYREEE (reference sequence). The DNA for the CDR3 is TGTGCCAGCAGCTTGGAATCGGGAGTCGTTACCGGGGAGCTGTTTTTT. Translated: CASSLESGVVTGELFF. The full variable domain, with the rest looked up from reference TRBV5-4 and TRBJ2-2, is ETGVTQSPTHLIKTRGQQVTLRCSSQSGHNTVSWYQQALGQGPQFIFQYYREEENGRGNFPPRFSGLQFPNYSSELNVNALELDDSALYLCASSLESGVVTGELFFGEGSRLTVL.

V is TRBV4-1 and J is TRBJ1-4; D gene ambiguous. The CDR3 spans 17 residues. Germline CDR1 reads MGHRA; CDR2 reads YSYEKL. V was pared by 4 bases and J by 0 bases, with 15 bases between. CDR3 nucleotides: TGCGCCAGCAGCCTAAGTTTCGGAAGAGCAACTAATGAAAAACTGTTTTTT. Protein: CASSLSFGRATNEKLFF.

The V call is TRBV5-4, the J call TRBJ2-3; D is unclear. Germline-derived CDR1 and CDR2 are SGHNT and YYREEE (reference sequence). Trimming removed 0 bases at V and 4 bases at J, with 12 bases between. The CDR3 runs 15 residues. The chain's CDR3 is CASSLERAFADTQYF. The CDR3 region has the DNA TGTGCCAGCAGCTTGGAACGGGCCTTCGCAGATACGCAGTATTTT.

The chain combines TRBV18 with TRBJ1-2; 9 positions agree with TRBD1. Trimming at V came to 1 base and at J to 4 bases, leaving 7 bases not matched to a gene. There are 16 residues in the CDR3. The germline V gene has CDR1 KGHSH and CDR2 LQKENI. The CDR3 loop reads CASSPQGTGGSYGYTF. CDR3 bases: TGTGCCAGCTCACCACAGGGCACAGGGGGCAGCTATGGCTACACCTTC.

The chain uses TRBV28 and TRBJ2-5, with D perhaps matching TRBD2 (7 bases). Trimming shortened V by 8 bases and J by 6 bases, and 19 bases separated the two germline ends. CDR1 is MDHEN, CDR2 SYDVKM, per germline. The CDR3 extends over 14 amino acids. The CDR3 DNA reads TGTGCCAGCGGCCTAGGGGGGGGCTTACAGACCCAGTACTTC. It is translated as CASGLGGGLQTQYF.

The chain links TRBV19 to TRBJ1-6, with a weak D call TRBD1 (5 bases). Germline values: CDR1 LNHDA, CDR2 SQIVND (reference sequence). With 2 bases removed from V and 2 bases from J, the gap between germline ends came to 16 bases. The CDR3 totals 18 residues. CDR3 coding DNA: TGTGCCAGTAGTATATCTAACGCGGGGGAGGCCTATAATTCACCCCTCCACTTT. Translation gives CASSISNAGEAYNSPLHF.